This T cell receptor beta chain was profiled in a study of regulatory T cells in long-lasting Graves disease. Comments on this clonotype: Its target is not known.

The time point denotes: persistent/refractory GD, antithyroid drugs over 5 years with positive TRAb. The TCR library used RNA extracted from PBMCs. Graves' disease was diagnosed by American Thyroid Association guidelines. Building of the TCR beta libraries involved iRepertoire HTBI primers and Arm-PCR of CDR3 regions. A single record per CDR3 protein comes from TCRdb applying MiXCR to the multiplex PCR reads. This sample has roughly 450,000 distinct CDR3 sequences, with around 20% found just once. Germline lookup yields CDR1 DFQATT and CDR2 SNEGSKA (reference sequence). The CDR3 contains 12 residues. V gave up 1 base and J gave up 6 bases, with 9 bases separating them. Notes on the study in general: Between persistent patients, around 2,900 public clonotypes were shared, exceeding the approximately 900 shared between new patients.

The sequence was obtained from a female donor with Graves disease. The specimen was peripheral blood mononuclear cells (PBMCs), collected when the disease was refractory, from a patient treated with antithyroid drugs. This chain links TRBV20-1 with TRBJ1-1; D is perhaps TRBD1 (5 bases). Here the CDR3 reads CSARVRDPEAFF. In nucleotides, the CDR3 is TGCAGTGCTAGAGTCCGGGACCCTGAAGCTTTCTTT.